This T cell receptor (beta chain) was identified during a study of T cell repertoires in cytomegalovirus infection. The CDR3 spans 13 residues. CDR1 DFQATT and CDR2 SNEGSKA come from the germline V gene (reference sequence). V was shortened by 2 bases and J by 4 bases, with 11 bases between the two germline ends. In TCRdb, the reads were re-called with MiXCR into one record per CDR3 protein. The sample carries 200,000 to 250,000 distinct CDR3 sequences, over 20% recorded once. Overall study findings and caveats: People with CMV and the relevant HLA were identified by cumulative public TCR beta family frequency.

As regards this clonotype: The antigen remains undetermined.

This clonotype was obtained from a human donor in good health (CMV status not recorded). Some clones in this sample may be carry-over from other donors' samples. The chain employs TRBV20-1 and TRBJ2-5; D ambiguous. Specimen: CD8+ T cells from PBMCs. The CDR3 here is CSARPLERETQYF. The DNA of the CDR3 is TGCAGTGCTAGACCCCTAGAACGAGAGACCCAGTACTTC.